The 27 T cell receptor beta chains below were found in one sample sequenced in a study of regulatory T cells in long-lasting Graves disease. Indicated time point: newly diagnosed GD, antithyroid drugs for less than 3 months. Making the TCR library involved RNA that had been extracted from PBMCs. Arm-PCR of CDR3 regions and iRepertoire HTBI primers were used to build TCR beta libraries. TCRdb analysed the multiplex PCR reads with MiXCR anew, one entry per CDR3 protein. The sample carries 350,000 to 500,000 distinct CDR3 sequences, over 15% recorded once. This same sample was also taken into another study, of T cells in Graves' hyperthyroidism and ophthalmopathy.

The sequences come from peripheral blood mononuclear cells (PBMCs), collected at new diagnosis, from a patient treated with antithyroid drugs. These receptors came from a woman under 30 with Graves disease.

V usage is TRBV2 and J usage is TRBJ2-3, with 7 bases fitting TRBD1. Germline CDR1 and CDR2: SNHLY and FYNNEI. V lost 7 bases, J lost 0 bases, and 7 bases stayed unmatched. The CDR3 is made up of 15 amino acids. CDR3 sequence (DNA): TGTGCCAGCATAACAGGGACAGCAAGCACAGATACGCAGTATTTT. It codes for CASITGTASTDTQYF.

Ten or more counts support this clonotype. V gene TRBV30 combines with J gene TRBJ2-1; 7 bases match TRBD2. Near its end, the DNA agrees better with TRBJ2-5, so the J call may be wrong. The CDR3 is 14 amino acids. Per germline, CDR1 GTSNPN and CDR2 SVGIG (reference sequence). In DNA, the CDR3 is TGTGCCTGGAGTATCGTGGCGGGAGCGAAGACCCAGTACTTC. Translated, it gives CAWSIVAGAKTQYF.

This clonotype appeared a few times. This chain uses TRBV2 with TRBJ1-2, with 9 nucleotides matching TRBD1. CDR1 and CDR2 (germline): SNHLY, FYNNEI. V shed 7 bases and J 2 bases; nucleotides not matched to a gene: 5. The CDR3 is made up of 14 amino acids. CDR3 nucleotide sequence: TGTGCCAGCACACGGGACAGGGAAAACTATGGCTACACCTTC. Translating gives CASTRDRENYGYTF.

This clonotype was observed once. The chain joins TRBV5-1 to TRBJ2-5; 8 bases agree with TRBD2. V was pared by 4 bases and J by 5 bases, with 7 bases of the junction left unmatched. Germline CDR1 and CDR2: SGHRS and YFSETQ. The CDR3 length is 14 residues. CDR3 protein: CASSAASGSETQYF. The CDR3 DNA reads as TGCGCCAGCAGCGCGGCGAGCGGGAGTGAGACCCAGTACTTC.

This clonotype has a count of ten or more. This CDR3 is CASSLWQNNQPQHF. DNA of the CDR3: TGTGCCAGCAGTTTGTGGCAGAACAATCAGCCCCAGCATTTT. This chain connects TRBV12-3 or TRBV12-4 to TRBJ1-5; D not certain. Trimming removed 3 bases at V and 3 bases at J, with 9 bases between. The CDR3 is 14 residues long.

This clonotype was observed a handful of times. V gene TRBV4-1 combines with J gene TRBJ2-1; D remains ambiguous. This CDR3 is built from 12 residues. The germline V gene has CDR1 MGHRA and CDR2 YSYEKL. The V end lost 0 bases, the J end lost 9 bases, and 6 bases lay between the germline ends. In nucleotides, the CDR3 is TGCGCCAGCAGCCAAGATGTCGGTGAGCAGTTCTTC. This gives the protein CASSQDVGEQFF.

Many counts were recorded for this clonotype. The rearrangement links TRBV7-2 to TRBJ2-5, with TRBD1 matching over 9 bases. Germline V gives CDR1 SGHTA, CDR2 FQGNSA. The CDR3 contains 16 residues. The junction had 8 bases not matched to a gene; V was cut back by 1 base and J by 5 bases. CDR3 nucleotides: TGTGCCAGCAGCTTAGGAAACAGGGGGCGGGGGGAGACCCAGTACTTC. Its protein product is CASSLGNRGRGETQYF.

This chain connects TRBV6-5 to TRBJ1-4; the match to TRBD1 covers 7 bases. V shed 0 bases, J shed 11 bases, and the junction held 9 bases outside the gene matches. The CDR3 length is 15 residues. In germline, CDR1 is MNHEY, CDR2 SVGAGI. CDR3 amino acids: CASSYSDRVEVKLFF. In DNA, the CDR3 is TGTGCCAGCAGTTACTCAGACAGGGTTGAAGTCAAACTGTTTTTT.

The chain combines TRBV6-1 with TRBJ2-7; D may be TRBD1 (5 bases). Between the trimmed V and J ends, which lost 6 bases and 3 bases, there was a span of 15 bases. Germline V gene data show CDR1 as MNHNS and CDR2 as SASEGT. This CDR3 spans 14 amino acids. CDR3 protein: CASRGAGPNYEQYF. The CDR3 DNA reads TGTGCCAGCAGAGGGGCAGGGCCTAACTACGAGCAGTACTTC.

This clonotype was recorded at least ten times. The J gene is TRBJ2-2, the V gene TRBV11-3; D unclear. The V gene lost 3 bases and the J gene lost 0 bases, with 5 bases spanning the gap. This CDR3 region has 14 residues. Germline V gene sequence: CDR1 SGHNT, CDR2 YENEEA. The DNA of the CDR3 is TGTGCCAGCAGCTTTCAAACGAACACCGGGGAGCTGTTTTTT. It is translated as CASSFQTNTGELFF. Full variable domain (missing parts from reference TRBV11-3 and TRBJ2-2): EAGVVQSPRYKIIEKKQPVAFWCNPISGHNTLYWYLQNLGQGPELLIRYENEEAVDDSQLPKDRFSAERLKGVDSTLKIQPAELGDSAVYLCASSFQTNTGELFFGEGSRLTVL.

The V call is TRBV18, the J call TRBJ2-5; D is undetermined. Germline V gives CDR1 KGHSH, CDR2 LQKENI. V was cut by 0 bases and J by 4 bases, with 12 bases left in between. The CDR3 totals 15 residues. The DNA for the CDR3 is TGTGCCAGCTCACCACCATCCGGTCAGTTAGAGACCCAGTACTTC. Its translation: CASSPPSGQLETQYF.

This chain's CDR3 is CASTNRRAGGELFF. CDR3 DNA: TGTGCCAGCACCAACCGTCGGGCTGGCGGGGAGCTGTTTTTT. The chain uses TRBV28 and TRBJ2-2, with unresolved D. The germline V gene encodes CDR1 MDHEN and CDR2 SYDVKM. Trimming removed 7 bases from V and 7 bases from J, with 16 bases in between. The CDR3 covers 14 residues.

This clonotype was found a few times. Sequence at one end of the junction differs from germline and may be a read error. The chain links TRBV24-1 to TRBJ2-5, with TRBD1 matching 9 bases. From germline, CDR1 is KGHDR and CDR2 SFDVKD. The CDR3 loop spans 15 amino acids. The CDR3 nucleotides are TGTGCCACCAGTGATGGAACAGGGGGCGCGGAGACCCGGTACTTC. It yields the protein CATSDGTGGAETRYF.

The chain uses TRBV9 and TRBJ2-3, with D possibly TRBD1 on 5 matching bases. Trimming left V 3 bases short and J 7 bases short, with 15 bases between. CDR1 is SGDLS, CDR2 YYNGEE, per germline. This CDR3 has 14 residues. CDR3 DNA: TGTGCCAGCAGCGGCACCGACAGCGCTTATACGCAGTATTTT. It is translated as CASSGTDSAYTQYF.

Notes on this clonotype: This could be a read error, since a much larger clone is one nucleotide away. The J gene is TRBJ1-1, the V gene TRBV6-1, with D uncertain. The CDR3 has 16 residues. V was pared by 6 bases and J by 3 bases, with 20 bases between. Germline-derived CDR1 and CDR2 are MNHNS and SASEGT. CDR3 DNA: TGTGCCAGCAGCAACCCTAGAGTAGGGAAGGACACTGAAGCTTTCTTT. This gives the protein CASSNPRVGKDTEAFF.

The sample holds many counts of this clonotype. The chain links TRBV27 to TRBJ2-5; TRBD1 matches at 8 bases. This CDR3 contains 15 residues. CDR1 MNHEY and CDR2 SMNVEV come from the germline V gene (reference sequence). V shed 0 bases and J 3 bases; nucleotides not matched to a gene: 3. CDR3 loop: CASSLSQGAEETQYF. The CDR3 DNA follows: TGTGCCAGCAGTTTATCGCAGGGGGCCGAAGAGACCCAGTACTTC.

This clonotype turned up a few times. The V call is TRBV9, the J call TRBJ2-1, with 7 bases fitting TRBD2. The CDR3 totals 15 residues. Germline V gives CDR1 SGDLS, CDR2 YYNGEE. Trimming at V came to 0 bases and at J to 10 bases, leaving 10 bases not matched to a gene. The chain's CDR3 is CASSVDPTSPFEQFF. The CDR3, as DNA: TGTGCCAGCAGCGTAGATCCGACTAGCCCTTTCGAGCAGTTCTTC.

Many counts were recorded for this clonotype. V gene TRBV2 combines with J gene TRBJ2-1; D might be TRBD2 (5 bases). The ends were cut back, 9 bases at V and 9 bases at J, with 9 bases in the middle. The CDR3 has 10 amino acids. The germline CDR1 and CDR2 sequences are SNHLY and FYNNEI. CDR3 amino acids: CASRETEQFF. The CDR3 DNA reads TGTGCCAGTCGGGAAACTGAGCAGTTCTTC.

This clonotype showed up many times. The chain combines TRBV5-1 with TRBJ2-3; perhaps TRBD2 as D (6 bases). CDR1 and CDR2 from the germline V gene are SGHRS and YFSETQ. The CDR3 has 14 amino acids. The V end was cut by 0 bases, the J end by 4 bases, with 9 bases between. For the CDR3, the DNA is TGCGCCAGCAGCTTGGACGGGAGCGCAGATACGCAGTATTTT. Protein product: CASSLDGSADTQYF.

This clonotype was seen repeatedly, ten times or more. The chain couples TRBV7-8 to TRBJ1-5; 10 positions agree with TRBD1. The CDR3 runs 18 residues. With 4 bases clipped from V and 2 bases from J, the junction kept 11 bases outside the gene matches. Germline V gives CDR1 SGHVS, CDR2 FQNEAQ. Written as DNA, the CDR3 is TGTGCCAGCAGCTCGAGGGACAGGGGAAGAACTGGCAATCAGCCCCAGCATTTT. This sequence encodes CASSSRDRGRTGNQPQHF.

This clonotype was observed a handful of times. The chain carries TRBV6-1 and TRBJ2-2; possible D gene TRBD2, 5 bases. CDR1 is MNHNS and CDR2 is SASEGT in the germline V gene. The CDR3 has 17 residues. Trimming took off 6 bases at V and 7 bases at J, with 24 bases between the two ends. CDR3 sequence (DNA): TGTGCCAGCAGCGATCCAATGCCGGGGAATAACGGCGGGGAGCTGTTTTTT. It is translated as CASSDPMPGNNGGELFF.

This chain links TRBV10-2 with TRBJ2-1; D uncertain. This CDR3 comprises 14 residues. V was trimmed by 3 bases and J by 3 bases, leaving 9 bases between them. CDR1 and CDR2 from the germline V gene are WSHSY and SAAADI. The CDR3 reads CASSDAWNYNEQFF. In nucleotides, the CDR3 is TGCGCCAGCAGTGATGCCTGGAACTACAATGAGCAGTTCTTC.

The sample holds a few counts of this clonotype. The chain is built from TRBV10-3 and TRBJ2-7; 11 positions agree with TRBD1. This CDR3 region has 14 residues. V shed 3 bases and J 4 bases; nucleotides not matched to a gene: 2. Germline CDR1 ENHRY, CDR2 SYGVKD. The CDR3 reads CAISEGTGGYEQYF. As DNA, the CDR3 is TGTGCCATCAGTGAAGGGACAGGGGGGTACGAGCAGTACTTC.

This clonotype was seen a few times. CDR3 residues: CASRHPGTTYEQYF. The CDR3 DNA reads as TGTGCCAGCAGGCACCCCGGGACGACCTACGAGCAGTACTTC. This chain links TRBV28 with TRBJ2-7, with D tentatively TRBD1 or TRBD2 (5 bases each). The V end lost 6 bases, the J end lost 2 bases, and 14 bases lay between the germline ends. The CDR3 length is 14 residues. CDR1 and CDR2 (germline): MDHEN, SYDVKM.

There are a few counts of this clonotype. The junction shows a germline mismatch at one end, possibly a read error. The chain combines TRBV12-3 or TRBV12-4 with TRBJ2-7; D not resolved. CDR3 length: 13 residues. The CDR3 protein is CGSSRTQSREQYF. The CDR3 DNA reads TGTGGCAGCAGTCGGACCCAATCAAGGGAGCAGTACTTC.

The table lists this clonotype with many counts. V is TRBV3-1 and J is TRBJ2-5; 8 nucleotides agree with TRBD2. The V segment lost 4 bases and the J segment 2 bases; nucleotides outside the gene matches: 9. The CDR3 is made up of 16 amino acids. Germline CDR1 LGHDT, CDR2 YNNKEL (reference sequence). Here the CDR3 reads CASSPPNSGIQETQYF. CDR3 DNA: TGTGCCAGCAGCCCCCCAAATAGCGGGATACAAGAGACCCAGTACTTC.

The gene calls are TRBV6-2 or TRBV6-3 and TRBJ2-2; TRBD2 matches at 8 bases. This CDR3 region has 15 residues. V was pared by 6 bases and J by 5 bases, with 8 bases of the junction left unmatched. The V gene's germline CDR1 is MNHEY and CDR2 SVGEGT. The CDR3 DNA sequence: TGTGCCAGCAGCCTCGGGACTAGTATGACCGGGGAGCTGTTTTTT. Protein: CASSLGTSMTGELFF.